This TCR beta chain was profiled in a study of shared clonotypes between healthy human individuals. The germline V gene has CDR1 MDHEN and CDR2 SYDVKM. The CDR3 covers 14 residues. The ends were cut back, 6 bases at V and 0 bases at J, with 11 bases in the middle. Notes on this clone: Its specificity is unknown.

General observations from the study: In contrast to clonotypes shared by all four donors, non-shared clonotypes had lower generation probabilities.

Assay: immunoSEQ multiplex PCR; the TCRdb copy retains only in-frame clones and omits some. The sample lists roughly 2.2 million clones, less than 95% occurring once. The genes are TRBV28 and TRBJ1-1; D remains unclear. Sample: naive CD4+ T cells from PBMCs. Regarding subset: CD45RA+ positively selected. The receptor's source is a man aged 18 to 35 in good health. Some clones in this sample may be carry-over from other donors' samples. The CDR3 nucleotides are TGTGCCAGCAGGTACCCCAGCATGAACACTGAAGCTTTCTTT. Translated, it gives CASRYPSMNTEAFF.